A selection of T cell receptor beta chains follows, all from one sample in a study of T cell responses to AZD1222 COVID-19 vaccine. The protocol was immunoSEQ multiplex PCR, while the TCRdb copy is restricted to in-frame clones and leaves out a portion. The sample includes fewer than 150,000 clones, over 75% of them seen just once. Specimen: peripheral blood, collected on day 0 of AZD1222 vaccination. The source is an adult in good health. CDR3s include the opening cysteine and the closing phenylalanine or tryptophan. A D gene is named only where the DNA matches it firmly. Clone sizes are given selectively: once, few, many, or a class where the clone is expanded.

V gene	J gene	D gene	clone size	CDR3 DNA	CDR3 protein
TRBV7-3	TRBJ1-1	NA	NA	TGTGCCAGCAGCTTATACGGGGGGCGGAAGGGTACTGAAGCTTTCTTT	CASSLYGGRKGTEAFF
TRBV29-1	TRBJ1-5	NA	NA	TGCAGCGTTGAGGATGTTGGTCAGCCCCAGCATTTT	CSVEDVGQPQHF
TRBV20-1	TRBJ1-1	NA	NA	TGCAGTGCTAGGGCGGGGGGTGAAGCTTTCTTT	CSARAGGEAFF
TRBV6-5	TRBJ2-1	TRBD2	NA	TGTGCCAGCAGTTACTCGGGACTAGCCTCCGACAATGAGCAGTTCTTC	CASSYSGLASDNEQFF
TRBV19	TRBJ2-7	TRBD1	NA	TGTGCCAGTAGTCCCAGACAGGGGTTGACCCCCTACGAGCAGTACTTC	CASSPRQGLTPYEQYF
TRBV5-4	TRBJ2-7	TRBD1	once	TGTGCCAGCAGCCTTAGACAGGGGGCAGAGGAGCAGTACTTC	CASSLRQGAEEQYF
TRBV3-1/TRBV3-2	TRBJ2-3	NA	NA	TGTGCCAGCAGCCAAGATTGGTTACACACAGATACGCAGTATTTT	CASSQDWLHTDTQYF
TRBV9	TRBJ1-3	NA	NA	TGTGCCAGCAGCGTAGATTCGGGGAGGGCCTTGGGGGCTGGAAACACCATATATTTT	CASSVDSGRALGAGNTIYF
TRBV5-4	TRBJ2-3	TRBD2	NA	TGTGCCAGCAGCAGTCAAAATAGCGGGAGAGCAGATACGCAGTATTTT	CASSSQNSGRADTQYF
TRBV6-6	TRBJ2-5	TRBD2	NA	TGTGCCAGCAGTCCGGGACTACGGAGAGAACAAAAAGAGACCCAGTACTTC	CASSPGLRREQKETQYF
TRBV19	TRBJ1-4	TRBD1	NA	TGTGCCAGTAGTAGGCAGGGGGCAACTAATGAAAAACTGTTTTTT	CASSRQGATNEKLFF
TRBV7-3	TRBJ1-2	TRBD1	once	TGTGCCAGCAGCTTTGGGGGACAGCTAAACTATGGCTACACCTTC	CASSFGGQLNYGYTF
TRBV3-1/TRBV3-2	TRBJ2-1	NA	NA	TGTGCCAGCAGCCAAGAAGTTGGTGAGCAGTTCTTC	CASSQEVGEQFF
TRBV19	TRBJ2-7	NA	NA	TGTGCCAGTAGTATAGCAGCGACAGGCTACGAGCAGTACTTC	CASSIAATGYEQYF
TRBV5-1	TRBJ2-7	TRBD1	NA	TGCGCCAGCAGCTCGGGGACAGGGCAATACGAGCAGTACTTC	CASSSGTGQYEQYF
TRBV7-9	TRBJ1-1	TRBD1	NA	TGTGCCAGCAGCCGACAGGGCGGAGGAGAAGCTTTCTTT	CASSRQGGGEAFF
TRBV5-1	TRBJ2-7	TRBD1	NA	TGCGCCAGCAGCGTGGGACAGGGGGCACAGTACTTC	CASSVGQGAQYF